This T cell receptor beta chain came from a study of blood T cell repertoires in COVID-19. This table comes from immunoSEQ multiplex PCR, and its TCRdb copy is limited to in-frame clones, with some not included. The repertoire holds about 140,000 clones, 70% to 85% seen once, with 9.5% to 13% in the top ten. There are 15 residues in the CDR3. The trim removed 5 bases at V and 8 bases at J, leaving 11 bases unmatched. The V gene's germline CDR1 is LNHDA and CDR2 SQIVND (reference sequence). This clonotype originated in a man aged 55 to 70 with active or convalescent COVID-19. The chain carries TRBV19 and TRBJ2-1, with 8 bases identical to TRBD2. Sequenced sample: peripheral blood. CDR3 protein: CASSAGTSGSYEQFF. The CDR3 coding sequence is TGTGCCAGTAGTGCCGGGACTAGTGGGTCTTATGAGCAGTTCTTC.